The T cell receptor (beta chain) under discussion was sequenced for a study of blood T cells in healthy people across ages. Study as a whole: Template switching recovered approximately one barcoded beta molecule for every two T cells.

Trimming stripped 4 bases from V and 0 bases from J, with 11 bases between. The CDR3 covers 15 residues. As for this clonotype: Its antigen is unidentified.

Overall study findings and caveats: Strong correlation existed between TCR beta diversity and naive T cell percentage. Those diversity estimates obtained from one million T cells were thought to be underestimates.

Per sample, no less than 5 micrograms of total RNA were extracted. A second PCR, run for about 6 to 12 cycles, used a sample-barcoded 5' primer plus a J-beta primer mix. One entry per CDR3 protein, called by TCRdb with MiXCR from the 5' RACE reads. The sample records about 640,000 distinct CDR3 sequences, roughly 50% being singletons. This chain uses TRBV12-3 or TRBV12-4 with TRBJ2-3, with no clear D. Sample: blood. The sequence was obtained from a man aged 55 to 69 in good health. In DNA, the CDR3 is TGTGCCAGCAGTTCCATCAGCACTAGCACAGATACGCAGTATTTT. Amino acids: CASSSISTSTDTQYF.